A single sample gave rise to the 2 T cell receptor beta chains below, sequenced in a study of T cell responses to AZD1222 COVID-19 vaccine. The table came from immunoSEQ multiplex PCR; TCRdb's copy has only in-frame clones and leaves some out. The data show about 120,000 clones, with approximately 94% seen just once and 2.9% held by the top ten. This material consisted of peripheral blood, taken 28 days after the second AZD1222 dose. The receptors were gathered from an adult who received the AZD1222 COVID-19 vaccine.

CDR3 sequence (DNA): TGTGCCAGTAGTACCCCAGGCCCAGGGGACTATGGCTACACCTTC. Translating gives CASSTPGPGDYGYTF. The chain links TRBV19 to TRBJ1-2, with D possibly being TRBD1 (6 bases). V shed 4 bases and J shed 3 bases, with 15 bases lying between them. Germline V gene sequence: CDR1 LNHDA, CDR2 SQIVND (reference sequence). The CDR3 runs 15 residues.

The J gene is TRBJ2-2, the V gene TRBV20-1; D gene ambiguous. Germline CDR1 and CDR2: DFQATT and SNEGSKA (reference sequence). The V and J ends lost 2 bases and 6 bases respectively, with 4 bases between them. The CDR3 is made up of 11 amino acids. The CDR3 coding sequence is TGCAGTGCTAGACGGGCCGGGGAGCTGTTTTTT. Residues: CSARRAGELFF.